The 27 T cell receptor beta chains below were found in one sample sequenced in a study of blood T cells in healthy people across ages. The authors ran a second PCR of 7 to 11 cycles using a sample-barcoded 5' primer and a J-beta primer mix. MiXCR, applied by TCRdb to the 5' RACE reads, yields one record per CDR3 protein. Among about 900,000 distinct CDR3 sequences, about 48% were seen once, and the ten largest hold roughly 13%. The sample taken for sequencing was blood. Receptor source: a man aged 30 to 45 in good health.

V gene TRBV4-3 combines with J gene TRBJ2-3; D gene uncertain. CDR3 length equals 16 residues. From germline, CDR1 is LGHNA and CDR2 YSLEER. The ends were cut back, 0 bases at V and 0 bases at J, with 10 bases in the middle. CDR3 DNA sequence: TGCGCCAGCAGCCAAGATCTGTGGGATAGCACAGATACGCAGTATTTT. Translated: CASSQDLWDSTDTQYF.

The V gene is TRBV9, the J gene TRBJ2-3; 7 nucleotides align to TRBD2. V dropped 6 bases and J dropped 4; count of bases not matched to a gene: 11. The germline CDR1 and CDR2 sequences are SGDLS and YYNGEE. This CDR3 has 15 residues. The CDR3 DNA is TGTGCCAGCAACCCCGGGGGGTTGGGGGCAGATACGCAGTATTTT. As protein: CASNPGGLGADTQYF.

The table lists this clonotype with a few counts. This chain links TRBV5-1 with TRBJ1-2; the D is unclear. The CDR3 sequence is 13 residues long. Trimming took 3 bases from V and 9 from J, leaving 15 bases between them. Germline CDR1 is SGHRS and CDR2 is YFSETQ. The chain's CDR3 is CASSSDGSSSYTF. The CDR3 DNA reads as TGCGCCAGCAGCTCCGACGGTTCCTCGAGCTACACCTTC.

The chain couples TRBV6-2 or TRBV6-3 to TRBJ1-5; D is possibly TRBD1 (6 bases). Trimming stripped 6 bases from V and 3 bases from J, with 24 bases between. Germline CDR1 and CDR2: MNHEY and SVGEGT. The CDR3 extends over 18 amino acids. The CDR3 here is CASSRIKQGTGNNQPQHF. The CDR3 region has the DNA TGTGCCAGCAGCCGCATAAAACAGGGTACAGGGAACAATCAGCCCCAGCATTTT.

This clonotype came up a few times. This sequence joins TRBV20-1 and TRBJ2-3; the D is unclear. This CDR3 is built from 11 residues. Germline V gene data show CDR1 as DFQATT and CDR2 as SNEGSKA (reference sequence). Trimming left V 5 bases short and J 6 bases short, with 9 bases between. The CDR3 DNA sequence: TGCAGTGCTGTCCCTGGGGATACGCAGTATTTT. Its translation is CSAVPGDTQYF.

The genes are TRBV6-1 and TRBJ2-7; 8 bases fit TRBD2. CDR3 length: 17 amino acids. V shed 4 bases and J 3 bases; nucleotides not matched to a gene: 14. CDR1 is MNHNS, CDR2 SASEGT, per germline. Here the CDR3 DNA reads TGTGCCAGCAGTGCGATCCCTCAGCTAGCGGGCAACTACGAGCAGTACTTC. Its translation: CASSAIPQLAGNYEQYF.

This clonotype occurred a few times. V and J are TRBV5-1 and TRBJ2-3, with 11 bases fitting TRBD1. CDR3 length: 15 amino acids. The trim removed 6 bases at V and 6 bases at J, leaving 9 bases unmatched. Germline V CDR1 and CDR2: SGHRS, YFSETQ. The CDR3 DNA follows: TGCGCCAGCAACTTAGGACAGGGGGCGGTGGATACGCAGTATTTT. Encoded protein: CASNLGQGAVDTQYF.

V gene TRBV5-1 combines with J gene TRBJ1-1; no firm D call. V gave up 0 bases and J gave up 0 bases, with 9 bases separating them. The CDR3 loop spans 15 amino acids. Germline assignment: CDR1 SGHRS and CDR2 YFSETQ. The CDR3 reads CASSLGWEMNTEAFF. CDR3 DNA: TGCGCCAGCAGCTTGGGTTGGGAGATGAACACTGAAGCTTTCTTT.

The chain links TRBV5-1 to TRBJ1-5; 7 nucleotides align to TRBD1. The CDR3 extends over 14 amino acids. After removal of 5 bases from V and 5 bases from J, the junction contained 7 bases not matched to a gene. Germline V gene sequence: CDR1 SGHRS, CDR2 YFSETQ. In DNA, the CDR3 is TGCGCCAGCAGTACCGGACAGGCCGATCAGCCCCAGCATTTT. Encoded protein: CASSTGQADQPQHF.

The CDR3 nucleotides are TGTGCCAGCAATTATAAGACGAACTATGGCTACACCTTC. Its translation: CASNYKTNYGYTF. This rearrangement joins TRBV2 to TRBJ1-2; no firm D call. CDR3 length: 13 residues. V shed 7 bases and J shed 2 bases, with 11 bases lying between them. CDR1 and CDR2 from the germline V gene are SNHLY and FYNNEI.

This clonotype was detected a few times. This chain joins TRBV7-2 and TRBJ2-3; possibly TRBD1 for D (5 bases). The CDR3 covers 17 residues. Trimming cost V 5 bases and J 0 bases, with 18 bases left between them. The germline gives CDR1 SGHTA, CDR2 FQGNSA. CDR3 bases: TGTGCCAGCAGCACCGATTTCGGGCAGGGAAGCACAGATACGCAGTATTTT. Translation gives CASSTDFGQGSTDTQYF.

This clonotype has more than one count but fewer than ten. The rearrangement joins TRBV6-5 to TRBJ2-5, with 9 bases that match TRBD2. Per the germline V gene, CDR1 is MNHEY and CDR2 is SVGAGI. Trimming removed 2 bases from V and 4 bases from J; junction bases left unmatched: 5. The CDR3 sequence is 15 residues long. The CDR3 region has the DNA TGTGCCAGCAGTTACGGCGGGGGGGCCCTAGAGACCCAGTACTTC. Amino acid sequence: CASSYGGGALETQYF.

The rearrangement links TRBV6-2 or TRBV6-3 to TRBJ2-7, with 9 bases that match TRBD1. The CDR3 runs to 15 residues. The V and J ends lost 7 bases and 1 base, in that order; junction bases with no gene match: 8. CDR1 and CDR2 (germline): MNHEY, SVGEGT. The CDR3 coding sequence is TGTGCCAGCAACCTCGGTGGGACAGGGTCCTACGAGCAGTACTTC. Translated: CASNLGGTGSYEQYF.

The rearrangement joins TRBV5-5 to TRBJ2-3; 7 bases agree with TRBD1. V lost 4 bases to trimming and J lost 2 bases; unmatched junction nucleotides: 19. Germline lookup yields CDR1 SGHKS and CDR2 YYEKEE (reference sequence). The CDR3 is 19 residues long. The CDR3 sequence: CASSRGGFPGTAYTDTQYF. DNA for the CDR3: TGTGCCAGCAGCCGGGGTGGTTTTCCCGGGACAGCCTACACAGATACGCAGTATTTT.

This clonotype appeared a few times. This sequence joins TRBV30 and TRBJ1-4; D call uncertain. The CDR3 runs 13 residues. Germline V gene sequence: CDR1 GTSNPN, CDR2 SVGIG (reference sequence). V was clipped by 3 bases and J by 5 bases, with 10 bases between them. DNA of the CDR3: TGTGCCTGGAGAAAGGACCGGAATGAAAAACTGTTTTTT. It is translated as CAWRKDRNEKLFF.

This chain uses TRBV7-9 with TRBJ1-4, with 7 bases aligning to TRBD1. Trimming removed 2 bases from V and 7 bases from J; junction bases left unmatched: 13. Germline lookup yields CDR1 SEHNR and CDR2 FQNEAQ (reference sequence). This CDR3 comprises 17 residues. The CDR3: CASSLRVSDRNSEKLFF. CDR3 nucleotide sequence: TGTGCCAGCAGCTTAAGAGTTTCGGACAGGAATAGTGAAAAACTGTTTTTT.

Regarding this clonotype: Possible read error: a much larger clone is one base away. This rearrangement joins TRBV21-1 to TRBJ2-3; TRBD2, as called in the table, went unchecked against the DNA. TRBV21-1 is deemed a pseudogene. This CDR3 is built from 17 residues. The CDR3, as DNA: TGTGCCAGCAGCAATTCCGAGCGGGGGAACCGCACAGATCCGCAGTATTTT. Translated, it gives CASSNSERGNRTDPQYF.

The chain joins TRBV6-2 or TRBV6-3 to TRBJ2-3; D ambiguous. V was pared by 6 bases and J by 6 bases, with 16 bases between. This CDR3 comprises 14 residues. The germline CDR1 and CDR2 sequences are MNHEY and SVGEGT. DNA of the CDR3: TGTGCCAGCAGATCTTCGGATAGGCGGGATACGCAGTATTTT. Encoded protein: CASRSSDRRDTQYF.

The CDR3 is CASSLNRRAYEQYF. CDR3 bases: TGTGCCAGCAGCTTAAATCGCCGTGCCTACGAGCAGTACTTC. The rearrangement links TRBV7-2 to TRBJ2-4, with D uncertain. The end of the DNA aligns better with TRBJ2-7, so the J call may be wrong. The CDR3 covers 14 residues. CDR1 is SGHTA, CDR2 FQGNSA, per germline.

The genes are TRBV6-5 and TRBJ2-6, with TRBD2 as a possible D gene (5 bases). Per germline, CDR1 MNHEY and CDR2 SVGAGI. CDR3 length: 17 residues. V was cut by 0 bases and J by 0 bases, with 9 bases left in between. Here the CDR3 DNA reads TGTGCCAGCAGTTACTCTTGGAGGAGCTCTGGGGCCAACGTCCTGACTTTC. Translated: CASSYSWRSSGANVLTF.

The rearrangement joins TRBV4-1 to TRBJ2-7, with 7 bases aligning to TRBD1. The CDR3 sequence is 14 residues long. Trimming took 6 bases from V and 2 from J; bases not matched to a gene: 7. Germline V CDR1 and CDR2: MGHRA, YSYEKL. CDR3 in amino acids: CASSEGASAYEQYF. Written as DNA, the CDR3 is TGCGCCAGCAGTGAGGGGGCTTCTGCCTACGAGCAGTACTTC.

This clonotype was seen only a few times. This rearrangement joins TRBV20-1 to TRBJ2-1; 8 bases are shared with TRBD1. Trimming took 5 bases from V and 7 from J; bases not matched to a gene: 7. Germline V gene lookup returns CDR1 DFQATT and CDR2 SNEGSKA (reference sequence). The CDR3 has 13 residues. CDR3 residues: CSAPTGARNEQFF. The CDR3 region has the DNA TGCAGTGCTCCGACAGGGGCCAGAAATGAGCAGTTCTTC.

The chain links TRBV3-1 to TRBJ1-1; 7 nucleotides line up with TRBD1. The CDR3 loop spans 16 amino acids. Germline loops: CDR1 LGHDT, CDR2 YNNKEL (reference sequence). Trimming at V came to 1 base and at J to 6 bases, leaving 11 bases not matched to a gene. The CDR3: CASSQGNRGHGSEAFF. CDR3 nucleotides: TGTGCCAGCAGCCAAGGGAACAGGGGTCACGGCTCTGAAGCTTTCTTT.

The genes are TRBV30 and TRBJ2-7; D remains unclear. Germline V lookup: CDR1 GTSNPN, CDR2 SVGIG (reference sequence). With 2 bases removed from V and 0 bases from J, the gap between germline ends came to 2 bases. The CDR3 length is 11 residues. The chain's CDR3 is CAWSFSYEQYF. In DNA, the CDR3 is TGTGCCTGGAGTTTCTCCTACGAGCAGTACTTC.

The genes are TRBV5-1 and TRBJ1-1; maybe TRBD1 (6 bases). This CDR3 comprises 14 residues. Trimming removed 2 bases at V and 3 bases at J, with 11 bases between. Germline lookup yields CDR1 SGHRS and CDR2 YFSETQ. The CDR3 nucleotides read TGCGCCAGCAGCTTAAGAAACAGGGACACTGAAGCTTTCTTT. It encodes CASSLRNRDTEAFF.

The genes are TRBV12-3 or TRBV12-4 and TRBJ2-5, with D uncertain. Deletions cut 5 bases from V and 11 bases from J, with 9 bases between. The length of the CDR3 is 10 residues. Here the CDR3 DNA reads TGTGCCAGCAGTCACAGAGAGCAGTACTTC. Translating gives CASSHREQYF.

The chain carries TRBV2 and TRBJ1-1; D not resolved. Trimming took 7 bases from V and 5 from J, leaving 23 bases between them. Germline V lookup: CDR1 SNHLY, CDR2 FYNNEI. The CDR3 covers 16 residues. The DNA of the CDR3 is TGTGCCAGCACCCTCCGAAAGGTTGGGGTACTGACTGAAGCTTTCTTT. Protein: CASTLRKVGVLTEAFF. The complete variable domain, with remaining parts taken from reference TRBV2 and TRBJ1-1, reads EPEVTQTPSHQVTQMGQEVILRCVPISNHLYFYWYRQILGQKVEFLVSFYNNEISEKSEIFDDQFSVERPDGSNFTLKIRSTKLEDSAMYFCASTLRKVGVLTEAFFGQGTRLTVV.